This TCR beta chain was recorded in a study of blood T cell repertoires in COVID-19. About the study: Sites across the United States, Italy and Spain contributed samples from acute and convalescent COVID-19. T cells, B-cell-depleted T cells, or PBMCs supplied cDNA or gDNA.

Followed longitudinally, the Seattle patients had been enrolled during active infection. The V segment lost 8 bases and the J segment 5 bases; nucleotides outside the gene matches: 22. The length of the CDR3 is 20 residues. Germline assignment: CDR1 MNHEY and CDR2 SVGEGT. Original data processing: Estimates of nucleated cell counts were drawn from the amplification of reference gene primers. Sequencing was performed with immunoSEQ multiplex PCR; in TCRdb, only in-frame clones are kept and a portion is missing. V, J and clone size derive from that table, while D and trimming were established from the DNA sequence. The sample shows 25,000 to 30,000 clones, approximately 93% of them seen only once.

The sequenced sample consisted of peripheral blood. This TCR was recovered from a woman in her seventies with COVID-19, enrolled during active disease. This chain connects TRBV6-2 or TRBV6-3 to TRBJ2-5; 14 bases are shared with TRBD2. The CDR3 DNA reads as TGTGCCAGCCGCCATGACCGAGGACTAGCGGGAGGATCTATTCTGGAGACCCAGTACTTC. This encodes CASRHDRGLAGGSILETQYF.